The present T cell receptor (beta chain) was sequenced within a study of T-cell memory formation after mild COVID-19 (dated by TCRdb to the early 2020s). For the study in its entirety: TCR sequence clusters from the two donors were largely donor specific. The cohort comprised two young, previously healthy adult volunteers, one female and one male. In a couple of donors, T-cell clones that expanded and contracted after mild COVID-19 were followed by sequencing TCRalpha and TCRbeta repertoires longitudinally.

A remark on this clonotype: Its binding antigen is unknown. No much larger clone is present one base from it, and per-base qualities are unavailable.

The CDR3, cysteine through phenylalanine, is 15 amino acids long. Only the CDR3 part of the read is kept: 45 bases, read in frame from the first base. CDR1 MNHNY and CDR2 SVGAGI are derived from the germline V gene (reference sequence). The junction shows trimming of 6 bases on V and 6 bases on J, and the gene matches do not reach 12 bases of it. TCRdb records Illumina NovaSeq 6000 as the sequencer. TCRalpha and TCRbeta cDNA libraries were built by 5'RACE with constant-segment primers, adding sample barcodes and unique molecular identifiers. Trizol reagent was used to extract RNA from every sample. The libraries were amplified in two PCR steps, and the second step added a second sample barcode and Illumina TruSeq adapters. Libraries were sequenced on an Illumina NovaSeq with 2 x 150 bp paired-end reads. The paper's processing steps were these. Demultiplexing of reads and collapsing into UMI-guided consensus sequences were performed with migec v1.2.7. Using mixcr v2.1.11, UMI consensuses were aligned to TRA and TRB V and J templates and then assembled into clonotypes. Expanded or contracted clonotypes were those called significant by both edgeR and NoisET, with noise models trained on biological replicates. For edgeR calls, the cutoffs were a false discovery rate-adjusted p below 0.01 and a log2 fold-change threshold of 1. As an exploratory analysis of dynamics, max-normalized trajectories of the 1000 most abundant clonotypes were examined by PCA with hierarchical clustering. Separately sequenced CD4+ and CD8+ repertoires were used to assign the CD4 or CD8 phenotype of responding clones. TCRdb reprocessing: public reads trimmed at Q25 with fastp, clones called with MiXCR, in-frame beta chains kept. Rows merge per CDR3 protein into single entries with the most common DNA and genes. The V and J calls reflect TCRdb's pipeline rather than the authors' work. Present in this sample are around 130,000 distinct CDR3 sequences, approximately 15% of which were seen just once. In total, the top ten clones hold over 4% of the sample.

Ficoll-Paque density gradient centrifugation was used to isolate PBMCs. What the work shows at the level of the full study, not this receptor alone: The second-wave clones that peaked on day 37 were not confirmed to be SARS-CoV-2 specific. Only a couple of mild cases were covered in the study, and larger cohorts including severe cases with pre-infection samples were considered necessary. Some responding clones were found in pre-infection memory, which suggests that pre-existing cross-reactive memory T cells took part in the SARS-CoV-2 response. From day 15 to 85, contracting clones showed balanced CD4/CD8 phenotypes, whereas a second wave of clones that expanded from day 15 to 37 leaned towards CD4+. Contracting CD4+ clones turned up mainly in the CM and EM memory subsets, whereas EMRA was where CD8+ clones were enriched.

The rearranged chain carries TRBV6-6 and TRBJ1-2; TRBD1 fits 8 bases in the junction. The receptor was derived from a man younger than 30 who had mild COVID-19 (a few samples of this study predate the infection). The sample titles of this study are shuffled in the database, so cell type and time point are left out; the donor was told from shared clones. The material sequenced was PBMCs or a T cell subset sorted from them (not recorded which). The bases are TGTGCCAGCAGCCAAGACAGGGGAGGAATCCATGGCTACACCTTC. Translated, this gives CASSQDRGGIHGYTF.